Listed below are T cell receptor beta chains from one sample, sequenced in a study of shared clonotypes between healthy human individuals. Measured with immunoSEQ multiplex PCR; TCRdb has only the in-frame clones, and not every one. The sample lists about 680,000 clones; 73% were seen once. The sample comprised memory CD4+ T cells sorted from blood. Receptors were obtained from a woman in her thirties in good health. Each CDR3 is given without its conserved first and last residue. Each record gives: V gene, CDR3 protein.

TRBV25-1	ASSEYGYNEQF
TRBV5-4	ASSTGSSGAGELF
TRBV11-2	ASSPPLANYEQY
TRBV30	AWTGGGYEQY
TRBV28	ASITEGGTQY
TRBV9	ASSVSGSRSYNEQF
TRBV27	ASSLSTGPSTGELF
TRBV18	ASSPPGQGGVVQY
TRBV7-3	ASSLRGGFSDTQY
TRBV7-3	ASSLSPAQGETQY
TRBV28	ASSWYSTGNTIY
TRBV7-2	ATPHRGQGGYGYT
TRBV9	ASSASVNTEAF
TRBV14	ASSLGQLNTEAF
TRBV19	ASSIGQGVAGANVLT
TRBV28	ASSWSGGNEQF
TRBV28	ASSFRIKREPYNEQF